A selection of T cell receptor beta chains follows, all from one sample in a study of CD8+CD57+ T cells in acquired aplastic anemia. Each CDR3 protein is one row after TCRdb ran MiXCR on the reads. The sample consists of about 110,000 distinct CDR3 sequences, approximately 49% of them appearing once. The material sequenced was sorted CD4+, CD8+, or CD8+CD57+ T cells (not recorded which) from PBMCs. These receptors were collected from a human donor in good health, serving as a control. CDR3s include the opening cysteine and the closing phenylalanine or tryptophan. Each record gives: clone size, J gene, V gene, D gene, CDR3 protein, CDR3 DNA. D genes are given only for firm matches. Clone size is given for some rows only: seen once, a few or many times, or a class if the clone is expanded.

many TRBJ2-3 TRBV12-3/TRBV12-4 NA CASREWGSGLRDTQYF TGTGCCAGCAGGGAATGGGGTAGCGGCCTGAGAGATACGCAGTATTTT
medium-sized TRBJ2-1 TRBV6-1 TRBD1 CASSGGNEQFF TGTGCCAGCTCAGGGGGCAATGAGCAGTTCTTC
many TRBJ2-1 TRBV7-8 TRBD2 CASSLASGGINEQFF TGTGCCAGCAGCTTAGCAAGCGGGGGGATCAATGAGCAGTTCTTC
many TRBJ1-1 TRBV27 NA CASSFPGGAEAFF TGTGCCAGCAGTTTCCCTGGTGGCGCTGAAGCTTTCTTT
NA TRBJ2-7 TRBV25-1 NA CASSYPGSHEQYF TGTGCCAGCAGTTATCCGGGGTCCCACGAGCAGTACTTC
many TRBJ1-5 TRBV11-1 TRBD1 CASSRTGPDQPQHF TGTGCCAGCAGCAGGACAGGTCCGGATCAGCCCCAGCATTTT
NA TRBJ1-2 TRBV13 NA CASSLAAGPGDYGYTF TGTGCCAGCAGCTTAGCGGCAGGGCCTGGGGACTATGGCTACACCTTC
NA TRBJ1-5 TRBV2 NA CASRGGNQPQHF TGTGCGTCCCGGGGGGGCAATCAGCCCCAGCATTTT
NA TRBJ1-1 TRBV20-1 TRBD1 CSAKDPGGPNTEAFF TGCAGTGCAAAGGACCCAGGGGGCCCGAACACTGAAGCTTTCTTT
few TRBJ1-2 TRBV5-4 TRBD1 CASSLEGGIGSNYGYTF TGTGCCAGCAGCTTGGAAGGGGGCATCGGGTCTAACTATGGCTACACCTTC
once TRBJ2-3 TRBV7-9 NA CASREGPQYF TGTGCCAGCAGGGAGGGCCCGCAGTATTTT
few TRBJ1-5 TRBV27 NA CASSFRQSSSNQPQHF TGTGCCAGCAGTTTCCGACAGAGCTCTAGCAATCAGCCCCAGCATTTT
NA TRBJ1-5 TRBV12-3/TRBV12-4 NA CASSIVGLLQPQHF TGTGCCAGCAGTATAGTCGGCCTCCTACAGCCCCAGCATTTT
NA TRBJ1-2 TRBV20-1 TRBD1 CSADPGQAWGGYTF TGCAGTGCTGACCCGGGACAGGCATGGGGTGGCTACACCTTC
few TRBJ2-1 TRBV12-5 NA CASGLGWGFEGNEQFF TGTGCTAGTGGTTTGGGGTGGGGCTTCGAGGGCAATGAGCAGTTCTTC
few TRBJ1-2 TRBV7-8 NA CASKVIRDGYTF TGTGCCAGCAAGGTCATCAGGGATGGCTACACCTTC
NA TRBJ2-5 TRBV2 TRBD2 CASRGPLAGVETQYF TGTGCCAGCAGGGGCCCTCTAGCGGGGGTGGAGACCCAGTACTTC
many TRBJ1-1 TRBV7-6 NA CASSLADNEAFF TGTGCCAGCAGCTTAGCGGACAATGAAGCTTTCTTT